This T cell receptor (beta chain) emerged from a study of human T cells and chemical hapten exposure (dated by TCRdb to 2020 to 2023). Concerning the study at large: For sensitization, 2% DPC in acetone was applied to a 2 cm by 2 cm area of upper inner arm skin. Patch testing was performed on the upper back with Finn chambers containing 0.01% DPC, and the patch tests were scored after 6 days according to International Contact Dermatitis Research Group standards. The patient cohort, mostly female, included alopecia areata with under or over 50% scalp involvement, alopecia totalis and alopecia universalis. Blood for TCR sequencing was provided by twenty-nine alopecia patients at one to four time points (pre-sensitization, 2, 6 and 24 weeks). The study tracked peripheral blood TCR repertoire changes in vivo during primary and secondary sensitization to the hapten diphenylcyclopropenone (DPC) in alopecia patients. Libraries were combined into a pool for sequencing, and differences in TCR yield between samples came mainly from small differences in library volumes within the pool. Throughout the study period of roughly 24 weeks, patients also received therapeutic DPC doses to the scalp every week. Patient blood was sampled pre-sensitization (week 0) and at 2, 6 and about 24 weeks after DPC sensitization.

This clonotype was detected ten times or more. What antigen it recognizes has not been identified. Mismatch with germline at one junction end may stem from a read error. The library was produced with RACE. For sequencing, a NextSeq 500 was employed. During library preparation, unique molecular identifiers were attached to individual cDNA molecules so that TCRs could be counted in a quantitative, reproducible way. From each blood RNA sample, both TCR alpha and TCR beta chains were sequenced. In the paper's pipeline: The median number of TCRs per sample was approximately 98,000, ranging from 23,224 to 690,600. The Decombinator software suite was used to annotate V, J and CDR3 in the TCR reads. For the PS versus PT1 abundance plots, all samples were subsampled to the same number of TCRs (28,000). Expanded TCRs were defined as absent before sensitization and observed at least eight times at the 2-week time point. In-frame beta chains were kept once TCRdb had trimmed the public reads at Q25 with fastp and called clones with MiXCR. Rows with a matching CDR3 protein are joined into one entry that keeps the most common DNA and genes. The V and J calls follow TCRdb's processing rather than the paper's. Here the sample has roughly 150,000 distinct CDR3 sequences; around a quarter occur a single time. Under 2.5% of the sample goes to the ten largest clones.

In the paper's terms, the time point label means: patch test 3, about 24 weeks after DPC sensitization. Per the publication, the treatment or condition label means: therapeutic diphenylcyclopropenone sensitization with weekly scalp DPC. At every patch-test visit, the blood draw took place before the patch test was put on. Eligible patients were aged 18 to 70, diagnosed with alopecia, deemed suitable for DPC therapy, and excluded if pregnant. Total RNA was extracted from unfractionated whole blood collected in Tempus Blood RNA tubes. The germline V gene yields MDHEN for CDR1 and SYDVKM for CDR2. The CDR3 spans 13 residues, from the cysteine through the phenylalanine. The retained sequence is limited to the CDR3, 39 bases, with the frame set at the first base. General findings and caveats noted by the study authors: The number of TCRs above 1 in 1000 frequency did not change with DPC sensitization; there was no evidence of global repertoire structure alterations. Patch test score correlated positively with the number of PT1 expanded TCRs, reaching significance at thresholds 8, 16 and 32 but not at 4. Compared with pre-sensitization or healthy control sets, expanded TCRs formed significantly more large CDR3 similarity clusters, which is consistent with antigen-driven responses. After repeated subsampling, changes were observed in the strength of the expansion versus patch-test correlation and in the threshold at which the correlation became significant. Alopecia, a presumed autoimmune disease, was present in all patients, so the immune response of the patients might differ from that of healthy individuals.

This clonotype was sampled from a young woman with alopecia areata. Some clones in this sample may be carry-over from other donors' samples. The chain is made from TRBV28 and TRBJ2-7; a confident D gene designation cannot be given. Sequenced material: whole blood, taken in connection with sensitization to the hapten diphenylcyclopropenone (DPC). Here the CDR3 is given as CASSLGSSYEQYF. The DNA sequence is given as TGCGCCAGCAGCTTGGGTTCCTCCTACGAGCAGTACTTC.